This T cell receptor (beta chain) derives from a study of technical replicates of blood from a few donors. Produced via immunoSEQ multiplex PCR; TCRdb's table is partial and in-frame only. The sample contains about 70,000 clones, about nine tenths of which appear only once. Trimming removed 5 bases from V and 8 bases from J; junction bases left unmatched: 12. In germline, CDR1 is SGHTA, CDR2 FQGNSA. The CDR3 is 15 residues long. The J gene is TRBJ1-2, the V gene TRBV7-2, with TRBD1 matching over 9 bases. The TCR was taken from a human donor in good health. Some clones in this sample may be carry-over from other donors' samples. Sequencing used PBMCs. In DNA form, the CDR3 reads TGTGCCAGCAGCGCCACAAGGGACAGGGTGGACGGCTACACCTTC. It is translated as CASSATRDRVDGYTF.